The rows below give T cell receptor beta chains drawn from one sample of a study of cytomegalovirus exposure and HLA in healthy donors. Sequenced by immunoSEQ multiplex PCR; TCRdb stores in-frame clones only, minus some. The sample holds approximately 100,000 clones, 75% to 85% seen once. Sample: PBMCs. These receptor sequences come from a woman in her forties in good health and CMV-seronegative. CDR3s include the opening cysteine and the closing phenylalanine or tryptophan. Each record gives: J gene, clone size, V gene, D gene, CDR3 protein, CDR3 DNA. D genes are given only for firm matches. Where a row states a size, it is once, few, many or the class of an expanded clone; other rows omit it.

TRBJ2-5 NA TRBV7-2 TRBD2 CASSQTSGAPETQYF TGTGCCAGCAGCCAGACTAGCGGGGCCCCAGAGACCCAGTACTTC
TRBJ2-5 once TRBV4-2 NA CASSQASQETQYF TGTGCCAGCAGCCAGGCCAGTCAAGAGACCCAGTACTTC
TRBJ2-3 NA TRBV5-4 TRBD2 CASSPMLAGVRADTQYF TGTGCCAGCAGCCCAATGCTAGCGGGGGTGAGGGCAGATACGCAGTATTTT
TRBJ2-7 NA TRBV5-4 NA CASRFTLASEQYF TGTGCCAGCAGGTTCACGCTAGCGTCCGAGCAGTACTTC
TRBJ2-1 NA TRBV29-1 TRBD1 CSVVALGQGYGEQFF TGCAGCGTTGTCGCGTTGGGACAGGGGTACGGTGAGCAGTTCTTC
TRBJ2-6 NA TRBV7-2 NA CASRNNSGANVLTF TGTGCCAGCAGAAATAACTCTGGGGCCAACGTCCTGACTTTC
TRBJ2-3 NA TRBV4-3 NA CASSQDAGWGTDTQYF TGCGCCAGCAGCCAAGATGCGGGATGGGGCACAGATACGCAGTATTTT
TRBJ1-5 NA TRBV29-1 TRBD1 CSVISGTGNQPQNF TGCAGCGTTATATCCGGGACAGGGAATCAGCCCCAGAATTTT
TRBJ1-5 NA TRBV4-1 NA CASSHTYAQPQHF TGCGCCAGCAGCCATACTTATGCTCAGCCCCAGCATTTT
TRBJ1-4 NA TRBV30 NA CAWRGPGSTNEKLFF TGTGCCTGGAGAGGACCAGGGTCAACTAATGAAAAACTGTTTTTT
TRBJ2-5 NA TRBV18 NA CASSTGVRGETQYF TGTGCCAGCTCTACCGGCGTCAGGGGAGAGACCCAGTACTTC
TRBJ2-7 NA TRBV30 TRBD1 CAWRPGRGQGDFYEQYF TGTGCCTGGAGACCGGGACGGGGACAGGGGGATTTCTACGAGCAGTACTTC
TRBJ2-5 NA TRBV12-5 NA CASGPPGGRVGTQYF TGTGCTAGTGGCCCGCCGGGGGGCAGGGTTGGGACCCAGTACTTC
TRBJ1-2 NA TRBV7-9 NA CASSLISEGYTF TGTGCCAGCAGCTTAATTAGTGAGGGCTACACCTTC
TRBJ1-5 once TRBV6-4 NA CASSQGSTGQPQHF TGTGCCAGCAGTCAGGGGAGTACGGGGCAGCCCCAGCATTTT